The 14 T cell receptor beta chains below were found in one sample sequenced in a study of blood T cell repertoires in COVID-19. TCRdb keeps only in-frame clones here, not all; method: immunoSEQ multiplex PCR. The sample yields around 250,000 clones, less than 90% seen once. Material: peripheral blood. All receptors derive from a woman in her 40s who had recovered from COVID-19.

V is TRBV19 and J is TRBJ1-6; TRBD1 agrees at 9 bases. Germline V gene data show CDR1 as LNHDA and CDR2 as SQIVND (reference sequence). V shed 8 bases, J shed 8 bases, and the junction held 4 bases outside the gene matches. This CDR3 region has 13 residues. CDR3 DNA sequence: TGTGCCAGTGGGGGACAGGGAGATTCACCCCTCCACTTT. Its protein is CASGGQGDSPLHF.

The chain links TRBV19 to TRBJ2-5, with D perhaps TRBD2 (6 bases). CDR3 size: 12 residues. Germline V gene lookup returns CDR1 LNHDA and CDR2 SQIVND (reference sequence). V lost 3 bases and J 4 bases, leaving 6 bases between the germline ends. CDR3 protein: CASSMGGETQYF. CDR3 nucleotides: TGTGCCAGTAGTATGGGGGGAGAGACCCAGTACTTC.

The chain joins TRBV28 to TRBJ1-5; TRBD1 matches 7 bases. Germline CDR1 and CDR2: MDHEN and SYDVKM. V was clipped by 7 bases and J by 3 bases; unmatched bases: 9. The CDR3 length is 15 residues. CDR3 nucleotides: TGTGCCAGCACCTTAACGGGACAGATCAATCAGCCCCAGCATTTT. Its protein is CASTLTGQINQPQHF.

The table lists this clone with a count of one. V is TRBV2 and J is TRBJ1-5; possible D gene TRBD1, 5 bases. The ends were cut back, 5 bases at V and 1 base at J, with 12 bases in the middle. This CDR3 has 15 residues. Germline CDR1 is SNHLY and CDR2 is FYNNEI. This CDR3 is CASSPSGGSNQPQHF. DNA of the CDR3: TGTGCCAGCAGTCCGTCTGGGGGGAGCAATCAGCCCCAGCATTTT.

The chain employs TRBV5-1 and TRBJ1-1, with D possibly TRBD1 on 6 matching bases. Deletions cut 1 base from V and 1 base from J, with 8 bases between. This CDR3 region has 14 residues. The germline gives CDR1 SGHRS, CDR2 YFSETQ. CDR3 DNA sequence: TGCGCCAGCAGCTTGCTACAGGGGAACACTGAAGCTTTCTTT. Translation gives CASSLLQGNTEAFF.

The rearrangement uses TRBV2 and TRBJ2-2; 7 bases match TRBD1. Trimming at V came to 7 bases and at J to 2 bases, leaving 4 bases not matched to a gene. CDR1 and CDR2 from the germline V gene are SNHLY and FYNNEI. This CDR3 region has 14 residues. The CDR3 reads CASIRQGNTGELFF. The CDR3, as DNA: TGTGCCAGCATCCGACAGGGCAACACCGGGGAGCTGTTTTTT.

The chain's CDR3 is CASSDIAEQYF. For the CDR3, the DNA is TGTGCCAGCAGTGACATAGCCGAGCAGTACTTC. V usage is TRBV25-1 and J usage is TRBJ2-7; D remains ambiguous. The CDR3 loop spans 11 amino acids. CDR1 and CDR2 (germline): MGHDK, SYGVNS. V lost 3 bases and J lost 6, with 6 bases in between.

Only one count was recorded for this clone. In DNA form, the CDR3 reads TGCGCCAGCAGCTTGGCGGAGATTGGAAACACCATATATTTT. This sequence encodes CASSLAEIGNTIYF. The J gene is TRBJ1-3, the V gene TRBV5-1; no reliable D call. V was cut by 0 bases and J by 3 bases, with 7 bases left in between. Germline V gene sequence: CDR1 SGHRS, CDR2 YFSETQ. CDR3 length equals 14 residues.

The V gene is TRBV7-9, the J gene TRBJ1-6, with 8 bases fitting TRBD1. The CDR3 extends over 14 amino acids. V was pared by 5 bases and J by 7 bases, with 4 bases of the junction left unmatched. The germline V gene encodes CDR1 SEHNR and CDR2 FQNEAQ (reference sequence). CDR3 nucleotide sequence: TGTGCCAGCAGCGGCAGGGGGCGGAATTCACCCCTCCACTTT. This translates into CASSGRGRNSPLHF.

CDR3 amino acids: CASSPLGSLHRGELFF. CDR3 DNA: TGTGCCAGCTCCCCCTTGGGCAGCCTCCACCGCGGGGAGCTGTTTTTT. The V gene is TRBV27, the J gene TRBJ2-2; D gene uncertain. From germline, CDR1 is MNHEY and CDR2 SMNVEV (reference sequence). The CDR3 has 16 amino acids. V was trimmed by 8 bases and J by 7 bases, leaving 23 bases between them.

This clone was picked up a small number of times. The genes are TRBV29-1 and TRBJ2-3; 8 bases are shared with TRBD2. The CDR3 has 14 amino acids. Germline CDR1 SQVTM, CDR2 ANQGSEA. The V gene end was trimmed by 3 bases and the J gene end by 5 bases; junction bases not matched to a gene: 7. The CDR3, as DNA: TGCAGCGTTGAGGTTGCGGGGGGCAGAGATACGCAGTATTTT. Its translation is CSVEVAGGRDTQYF.

This chain links TRBV3-1 (or the pseudogene TRBV3-2) with TRBJ1-2; a weak D match, TRBD1 (6 bases). Trimming shortened V by 4 bases and J by 4 bases, and 16 bases separated the two germline ends. CDR3 length: 15 amino acids. Germline V gene sequence: CDR1 LGHDT, CDR2 YNNKEL (reference sequence). This CDR3 is CASSRRQDIIYGYTF. CDR3 DNA sequence: TGTGCCAGCAGCCGCAGACAGGATATCATCTATGGCTACACCTTC.

The rearrangement links TRBV7-2 to TRBJ1-5; D is unclear. The CDR3 runs 15 residues. V lost 1 base and J lost 1, with 8 bases in between. Looked up from germline, CDR1 is SGHTA and CDR2 is FQGNSA. CDR3 residues: CASSLGLVSNQPQHF. The CDR3 DNA reads TGTGCCAGCAGCTTAGGACTAGTAAGCAATCAGCCCCAGCATTTT. The full variable domain, in which reference TRBV7-2 and TRBJ1-5 provide the parts outside the CDR3, is GAGVSQSPSNKVTEKGKDVELRCDPISGHTALYWYRQSLGQGLEFLIYFQGNSAPDKSGLPSDRFSAERTGGSVSTLTIQRTQQEDSAVYLCASSLGLVSNQPQHFGDGTRLSIL.

This rearrangement joins TRBV6-5 to TRBJ1-5, with a weak D call TRBD1 (5 bases). Trimming took 7 bases from V and 3 from J, leaving 13 bases between them. This CDR3 is built from 14 residues. Germline V CDR1 and CDR2: MNHEY, SVGAGI. In nucleotides, the CDR3 is TGTGCCAGCAACGGGGGTTCGGCCAATCAGCCCCAGCATTTT. Protein: CASNGGSANQPQHF.